The clone carrying this T cell receptor (beta chain) turned up a few times. Its antigen is not known. All donors were healthy Caucasians. The source of the sample is a study of identical twins. TCRdb analysed the 5' RACE reads with MiXCR anew, one entry per CDR3 protein. Of approximately 700,000 distinct CDR3 sequences in the sample, around 6% were seen once. Whole-study findings and limits: Models underestimated TCR alpha sharing (out-of-frame) in monozygotic twins. Out-of-frame beta chain sequences displayed weaker excess sharing between twins.

What was sequenced was naive T cells sorted from blood. This clonotype originated in a man in his late teens or twenties in good health.

CDR3 DNA sequence: TGCGCCAGCAGCTTTAGGGGACAGGGGTTCTTAACTATGAACACTGAAGCTTTCTTT. It translates to CASSFRGQGFLTMNTEAFF. The rearrangement joins TRBV5-1 to TRBJ1-1; 10 positions match TRBD1. CDR3 length equals 19 residues. CDR1 is SGHRS and CDR2 is YFSETQ in the germline V gene. V shed 2 bases and J 0 bases; nucleotides not matched to a gene: 13. Combining the CDR3 with reference TRBV5-1 and TRBJ1-1 gives the whole variable domain KAGVTQTPRYLIKTRGQQVTLSCSPISGHRSVSWYQQTPGQGLQFLFEYFSETQRNKGNFPGRFSGRQFSNSRSEMNVSTLELGDSALYLCASSFRGQGFLTMNTEAFFGQGTRLTVV.